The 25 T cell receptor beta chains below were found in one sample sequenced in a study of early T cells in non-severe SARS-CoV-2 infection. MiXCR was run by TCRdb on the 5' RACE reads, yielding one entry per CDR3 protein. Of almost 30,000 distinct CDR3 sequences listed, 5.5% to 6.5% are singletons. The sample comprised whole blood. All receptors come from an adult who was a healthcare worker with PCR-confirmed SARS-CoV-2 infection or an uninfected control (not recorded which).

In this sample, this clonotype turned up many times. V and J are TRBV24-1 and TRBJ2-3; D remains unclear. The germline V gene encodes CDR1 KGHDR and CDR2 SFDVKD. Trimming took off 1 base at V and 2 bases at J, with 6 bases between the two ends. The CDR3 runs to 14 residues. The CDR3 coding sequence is TGTGCCACCAGTGATTTCCAGCTCACAGATACGCAGTATTTT. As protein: CATSDFQLTDTQYF.

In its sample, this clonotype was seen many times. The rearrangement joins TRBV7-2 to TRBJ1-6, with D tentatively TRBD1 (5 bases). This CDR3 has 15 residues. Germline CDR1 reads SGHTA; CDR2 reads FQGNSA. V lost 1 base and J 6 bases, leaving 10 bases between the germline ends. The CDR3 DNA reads TGTGCCAGCAGCTTAGGGTTCAGGGCTAATTCACCCCTCCACTTT. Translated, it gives CASSLGFRANSPLHF.

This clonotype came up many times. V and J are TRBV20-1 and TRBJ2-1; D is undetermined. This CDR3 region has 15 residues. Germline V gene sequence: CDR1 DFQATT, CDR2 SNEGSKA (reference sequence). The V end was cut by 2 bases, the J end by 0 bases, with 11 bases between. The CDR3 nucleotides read TGCAGTGCTAGAAGGGTAGCAAGCTCCTACAATGAGCAGTTCTTC. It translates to CSARRVASSYNEQFF.

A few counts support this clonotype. The CDR3 DNA reads as TGCGCCAGCAGCCAAATCAGGGGATTTAGGTACAATGAGCAGTTCTTC. Amino acid sequence: CASSQIRGFRYNEQFF. The rearrangement links TRBV4-3 to TRBJ2-1; TRBD1 might be the D (6 bases). Between the trimmed V and J ends, which lost 2 bases and 4 bases, there was a span of 15 bases. The CDR3 contains 16 residues. Germline CDR1 is LGHNA and CDR2 is YSLEER.

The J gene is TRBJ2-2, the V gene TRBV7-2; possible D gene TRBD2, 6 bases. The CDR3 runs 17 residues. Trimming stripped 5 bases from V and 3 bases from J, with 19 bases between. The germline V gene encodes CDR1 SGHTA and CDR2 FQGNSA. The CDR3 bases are TGTGCCAGCAGCCGTCCTGCCATAGGCGGGGACACCGGGGAGCTGTTTTTT. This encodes CASSRPAIGGDTGELFF.

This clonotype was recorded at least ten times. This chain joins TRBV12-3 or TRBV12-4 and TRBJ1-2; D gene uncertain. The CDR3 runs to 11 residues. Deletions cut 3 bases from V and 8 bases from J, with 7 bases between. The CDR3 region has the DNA TGTGCCAGCAGTTTCCGAGAGGGCTACACCTTC. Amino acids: CASSFREGYTF.

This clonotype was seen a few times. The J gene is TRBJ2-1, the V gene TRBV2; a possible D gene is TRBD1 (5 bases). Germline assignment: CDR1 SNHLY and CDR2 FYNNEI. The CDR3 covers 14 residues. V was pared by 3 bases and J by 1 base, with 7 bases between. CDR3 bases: TGTGCCAGCAGTGAGCAGGGATCCTACAATGAGCAGTTCTTC. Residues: CASSEQGSYNEQFF.

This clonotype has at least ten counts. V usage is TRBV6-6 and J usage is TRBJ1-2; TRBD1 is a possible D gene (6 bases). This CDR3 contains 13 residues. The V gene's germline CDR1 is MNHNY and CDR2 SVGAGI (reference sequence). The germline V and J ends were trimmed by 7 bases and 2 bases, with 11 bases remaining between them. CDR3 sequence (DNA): TGTGCCAGCACCATGGACAGAAACTATGGCTACACCTTC. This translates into CASTMDRNYGYTF.

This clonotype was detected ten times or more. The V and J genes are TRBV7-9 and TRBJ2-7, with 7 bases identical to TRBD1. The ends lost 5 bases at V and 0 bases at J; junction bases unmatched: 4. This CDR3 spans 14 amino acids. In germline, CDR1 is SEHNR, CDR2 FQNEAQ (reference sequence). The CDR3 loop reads CASSRRGSSYEQYF. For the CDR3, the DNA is TGTGCCAGCAGCCGCAGGGGGAGCTCCTACGAGCAGTACTTC.

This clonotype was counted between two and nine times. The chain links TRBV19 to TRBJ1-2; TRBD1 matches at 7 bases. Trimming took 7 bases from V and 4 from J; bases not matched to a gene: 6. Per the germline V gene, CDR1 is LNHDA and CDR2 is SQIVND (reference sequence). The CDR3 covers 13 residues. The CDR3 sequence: CASTTGTAYGYTF. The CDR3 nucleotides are TGTGCCAGTACCACCGGGACAGCCTATGGCTACACCTTC.

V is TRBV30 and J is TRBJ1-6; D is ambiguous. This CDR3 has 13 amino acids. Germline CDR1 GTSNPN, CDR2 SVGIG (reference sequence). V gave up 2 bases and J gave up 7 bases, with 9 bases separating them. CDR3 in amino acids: CAWSPGSNSPLHF. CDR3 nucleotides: TGTGCCTGGAGTCCAGGTTCAAATTCACCCCTCCACTTT. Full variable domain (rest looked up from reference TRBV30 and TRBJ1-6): SQTIHQWPATLVQPVGSPLSLECTVEGTSNPNLYWYRQAAGRGLQLLFYSVGIGQISSEVPQNLSASRPQDRQFILSSKKLLLSDSGFYLCAWSPGSNSPLHFGNGTRLTVT.

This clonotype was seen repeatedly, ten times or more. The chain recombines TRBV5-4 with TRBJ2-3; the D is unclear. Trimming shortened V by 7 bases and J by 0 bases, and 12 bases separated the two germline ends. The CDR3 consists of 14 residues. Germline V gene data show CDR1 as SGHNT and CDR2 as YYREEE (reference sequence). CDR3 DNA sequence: TGTGCCAGCCGTGAAAGCGTGAGCACAGATACGCAGTATTTT. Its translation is CASRESVSTDTQYF.

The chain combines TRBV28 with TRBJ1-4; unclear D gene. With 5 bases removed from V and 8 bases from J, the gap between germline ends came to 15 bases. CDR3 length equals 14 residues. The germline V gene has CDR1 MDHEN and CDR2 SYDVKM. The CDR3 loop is CASSPRSVREKLFF. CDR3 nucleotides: TGTGCCAGCAGTCCCAGGTCCGTTCGGGAAAAACTGTTTTTT.

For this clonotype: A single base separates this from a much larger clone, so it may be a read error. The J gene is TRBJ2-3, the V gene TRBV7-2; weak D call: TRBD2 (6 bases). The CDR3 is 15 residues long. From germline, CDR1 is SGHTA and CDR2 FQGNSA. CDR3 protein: CVSSRGTSRTDTQYF. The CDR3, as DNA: TGTGTCAGCAGCCGAGGAACTAGCCGAACAGATACGCAGTATTTT.

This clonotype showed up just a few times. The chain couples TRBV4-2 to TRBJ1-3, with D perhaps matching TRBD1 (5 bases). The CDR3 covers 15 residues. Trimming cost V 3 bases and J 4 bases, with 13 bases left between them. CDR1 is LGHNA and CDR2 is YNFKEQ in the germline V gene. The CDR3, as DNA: TGTGCCAGCAGCCAGGACGACAGCGCCGGAAACACCATATATTTT. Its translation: CASSQDDSAGNTIYF.

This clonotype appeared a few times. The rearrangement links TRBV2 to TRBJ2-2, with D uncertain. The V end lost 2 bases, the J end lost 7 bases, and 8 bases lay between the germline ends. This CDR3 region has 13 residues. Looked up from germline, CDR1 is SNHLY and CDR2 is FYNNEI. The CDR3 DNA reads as TGTGCCAGCAGTGAATTTGGCCTCGGGGAGCTGTTTTTT. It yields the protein CASSEFGLGELFF. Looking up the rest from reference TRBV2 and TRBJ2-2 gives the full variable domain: EPEVTQTPSHQVTQMGQEVILRCVPISNHLYFYWYRQILGQKVEFLVSFYNNEISEKSEIFDDQFSVERPDGSNFTLKIRSTKLEDSAMYFCASSEFGLGELFFGEGSRLTVL.

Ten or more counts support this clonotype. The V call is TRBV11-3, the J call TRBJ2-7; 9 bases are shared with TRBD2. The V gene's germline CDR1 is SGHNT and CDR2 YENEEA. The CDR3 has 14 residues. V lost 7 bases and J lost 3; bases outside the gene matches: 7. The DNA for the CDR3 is TGTGCCAGCATCTGCGGGGGGGCCATCTACGAGCAGTACTTC. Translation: CASICGGAIYEQYF.

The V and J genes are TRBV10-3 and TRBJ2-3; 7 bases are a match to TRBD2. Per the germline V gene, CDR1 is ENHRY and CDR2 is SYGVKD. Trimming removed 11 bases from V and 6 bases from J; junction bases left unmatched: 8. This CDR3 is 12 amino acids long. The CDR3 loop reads CALGGSGDTQYF. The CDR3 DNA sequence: TGTGCCTTGGGAGGGTCCGGGGATACGCAGTATTTT.

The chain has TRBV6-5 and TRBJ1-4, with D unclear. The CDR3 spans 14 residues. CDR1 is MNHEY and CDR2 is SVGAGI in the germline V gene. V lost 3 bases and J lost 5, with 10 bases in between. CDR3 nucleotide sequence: TGTGCCAGCAGTTATGGTCAGACAAATGAAAAACTGTTTTTT. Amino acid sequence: CASSYGQTNEKLFF.

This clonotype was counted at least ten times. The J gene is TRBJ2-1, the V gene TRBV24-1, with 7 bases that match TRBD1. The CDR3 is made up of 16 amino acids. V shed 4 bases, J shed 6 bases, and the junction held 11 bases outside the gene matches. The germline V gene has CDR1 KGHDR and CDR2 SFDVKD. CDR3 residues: CATSDPRQGGFNEQFF. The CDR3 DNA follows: TGTGCCACCAGTGACCCACGACAGGGTGGGTTCAATGAGCAGTTCTTC.

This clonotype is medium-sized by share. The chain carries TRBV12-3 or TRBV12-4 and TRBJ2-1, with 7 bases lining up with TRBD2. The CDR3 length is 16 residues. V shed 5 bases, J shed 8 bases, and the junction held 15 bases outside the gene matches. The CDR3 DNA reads TGTGCCAGCAGTGTACGAGGCGCCGGGGGGAGCCATGAGCAGTTCTTC. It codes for CASSVRGAGGSHEQFF.

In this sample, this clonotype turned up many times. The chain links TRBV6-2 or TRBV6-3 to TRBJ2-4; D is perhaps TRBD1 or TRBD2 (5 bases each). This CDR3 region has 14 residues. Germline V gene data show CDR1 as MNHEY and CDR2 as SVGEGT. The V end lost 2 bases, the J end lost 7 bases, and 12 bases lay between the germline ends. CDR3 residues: CASSYIGGSNIQYF. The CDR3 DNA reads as TGTGCCAGCAGTTACATTGGGGGTTCTAACATTCAGTACTTC.

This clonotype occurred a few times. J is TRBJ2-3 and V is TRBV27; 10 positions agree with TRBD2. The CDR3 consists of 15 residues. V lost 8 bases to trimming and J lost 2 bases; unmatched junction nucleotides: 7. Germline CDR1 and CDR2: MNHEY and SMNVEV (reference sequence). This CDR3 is CASGPAGGHTDTQYF. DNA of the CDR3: TGTGCCAGCGGCCCAGCGGGGGGGCACACAGATACGCAGTATTTT.

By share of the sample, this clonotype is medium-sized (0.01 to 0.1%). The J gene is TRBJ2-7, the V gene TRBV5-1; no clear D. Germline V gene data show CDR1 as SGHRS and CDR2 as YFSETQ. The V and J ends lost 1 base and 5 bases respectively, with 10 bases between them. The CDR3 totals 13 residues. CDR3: CASSLRTGNEQYF. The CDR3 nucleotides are TGCGCCAGCAGCTTGCGGACCGGTAACGAGCAGTACTTC.

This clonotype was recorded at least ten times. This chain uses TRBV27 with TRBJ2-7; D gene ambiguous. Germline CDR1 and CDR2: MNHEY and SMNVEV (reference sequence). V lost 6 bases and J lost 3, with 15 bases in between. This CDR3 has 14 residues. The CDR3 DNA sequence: TGTGCCAGCAGCCCCAACTCTCCTAACTACGAGCAGTACTTC. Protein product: CASSPNSPNYEQYF.